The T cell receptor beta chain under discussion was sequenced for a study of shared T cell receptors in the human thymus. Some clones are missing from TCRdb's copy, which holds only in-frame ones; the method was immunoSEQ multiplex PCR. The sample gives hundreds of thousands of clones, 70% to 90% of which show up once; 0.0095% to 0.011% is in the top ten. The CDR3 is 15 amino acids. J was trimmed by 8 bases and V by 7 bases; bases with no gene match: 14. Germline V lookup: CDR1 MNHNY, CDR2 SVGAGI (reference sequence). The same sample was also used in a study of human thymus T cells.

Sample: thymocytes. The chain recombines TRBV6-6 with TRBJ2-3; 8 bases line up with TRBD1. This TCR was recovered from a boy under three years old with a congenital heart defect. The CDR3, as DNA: TGTGCCAGCATCCCGGGGGACAGGAGTGAGACTACGCAGTATTTT. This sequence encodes CASIPGDRSETTQYF.